What follows is one TCR beta chain and its context. CDR3 length equals 15 residues. The germline V gene encodes CDR1 MDHEN and CDR2 SYDVKM. The ends were cut back, 6 bases at V and 8 bases at J, with 19 bases in the middle. This entry is derived from a study of OX40 agonist ivuxolimab in advanced cancers. Method: immunoSEQ multiplex PCR; TCRdb's copy keeps in-frame clones and lacks some. The sample shows about 51,000 clones, around 77% of them seen only once. The sequenced sample was CD4+ or CD8+ T cells sorted from blood, obtained in a trial of the OX40 agonist ivuxolimab. This sequence joins TRBV28 and TRBJ1-4, with D possibly being TRBD1 (5 bases). This clonotype was obtained from an adult with an advanced solid tumor such as melanoma, head and neck, liver or kidney cancer. The CDR3 reads CASSRPEGDREKLFF. CDR3 nucleotide sequence: TGTGCCAGCAGCCGGCCCGAAGGGGATCGGGAAAAACTGTTTTTT.